This is a list of T cell receptor beta chains from one sample in a study of OX40 agonist ivuxolimab in advanced cancers. Sequenced by immunoSEQ multiplex PCR; TCRdb stores in-frame clones only, minus some. The sample yields tens of thousands of clones, around 90% seen once. The sequenced sample was CD4+ or CD8+ T cells sorted from blood, obtained in a trial of the OX40 agonist ivuxolimab. The receptors stem from an adult with an advanced solid tumor such as melanoma, head and neck, liver or kidney cancer. The CDR3 runs from the conserved cysteine through the conserved F or W. The D gene is left open where the match is weak. Rows give clone size only sometimes, using once, few, many, or a class for an expanded clone.

J	V	size	D	CDR3	DNA
TRBJ2-5	TRBV4-3	-	-	CASSQDSAIAETQYF	TGCGCCAGCAGCCAAGATTCCGCGATCGCGGAGACCCAGTACTTC
TRBJ1-2	TRBV19	large	-	CASSPGGTGTRFYGYTF	TGTGCCAGTAGTCCCGGGGGTACCGGGACACGCTTCTATGGCTACACCTTC
TRBJ2-7	TRBV7-9	-	TRBD1	CASSLEDRVYEQYF	TGTGCCAGCAGCTTAGAAGACAGGGTCTACGAGCAGTACTTC
TRBJ1-2	TRBV4-1	once	-	CASSQVGASDGYTF	TGCGCCAGCAGCCAAGTAGGGGCTAGCGATGGCTACACCTTC
TRBJ2-5	TRBV9	once	-	CASSAVPGPSAQETQYF	TGTGCCAGCAGCGCAGTTCCGGGGCCCTCTGCTCAAGAGACCCAGTACTTC
TRBJ2-5	TRBV4-1	-	TRBD1	CASSQRDRVGETQYF	TGCGCCAGCAGCCAAAGGGACAGGGTCGGGGAGACCCAGTACTTC
TRBJ2-2	TRBV5-1	-	-	CASRTAVSGTGELFF	TGCGCCAGCAGAACCGCGGTCTCGGGCACCGGGGAGCTGTTTTTT
TRBJ1-2	TRBV28	-	-	CASSTPGGLRYGYTF	TGTGCCAGCAGTACCCCTGGGGGGCTACGGTATGGCTACACCTTC
TRBJ1-2	TRBV5-1	-	-	CASRLEPRETEGYTF	TGCGCCAGCAGATTGGAGCCGAGGGAGACGGAGGGCTACACCTTC
TRBJ1-5	TRBV10-1	-	-	CASSPGADQPQHF	TGCGCCAGCAGTCCCGGGGCCGATCAGCCCCAGCATTTT
TRBJ1-2	TRBV9	once	-	CASSEPPGLPAF	TGTGCCAGCAGCGAGCCCCCGGGCCTTCCGGCCTTC
TRBJ2-7	TRBV6-4	-	-	CASSTEYGEQYF	TGTGCCAGCAGTACAGAGTACGGCGAGCAGTACTTC
TRBJ1-4	TRBV7-6	medium-sized	-	CASSPVGQSEKLFF	TGTGCCAGCAGCCCCGTAGGGCAGAGTGAAAAACTGTTTTTT
TRBJ1-5	TRBV27	-	TRBD1	CATRTDRGIGQPQHF	TGTGCCACCAGAACGGACAGGGGAATAGGGCAGCCCCAGCATTTT
TRBJ1-5	TRBV4-3	-	-	CASSLSQGEGQPQHF	TGCGCCAGCAGCCTATCTCAGGGTGAGGGTCAGCCCCAGCATTTT
TRBJ2-1	TRBV5-4	-	-	CASSLGRQGGEQFF	TGTGCCAGCAGCTTGGGGCGGCAGGGCGGTGAGCAGTTCTTC
TRBJ1-2	TRBV19	-	-	CASNFRDGALPYGYTF	TGTGCCAGTAACTTCCGGGACGGAGCCCTCCCCTATGGCTACACCTTC
TRBJ1-6	TRBV5-5	-	-	CASSLGHDNSPLHF	TGTGCCAGCAGCTTGGGTCATGATAATTCCCCCCTCCACTTT
TRBJ1-1	TRBV6-5	once	-	CASTPEGSIFAEAFF	TGTGCCAGCACCCCGGAGGGTTCGATTTTTGCTGAAGCTTTCTTT
TRBJ1-2	TRBV7-2	-	-	CASSPVGGRTYGYTF	TGTGCCAGCAGCCCAGTAGGGGGAAGGACCTATGGCTACACCTTC
TRBJ2-1	TRBV19	-	TRBD2	CASSLWEGSHNEQFF	TGTGCCAGTAGCCTCTGGGAGGGGTCCCACAATGAGCAGTTCTTC
TRBJ1-6	TRBV15	-	TRBD1	CATSTISVTGGNSPLHF	TGTGCCACCAGCACTATATCAGTGACAGGGGGAAATTCACCCCTCCACTTT
TRBJ1-4	TRBV19	-	-	CASSFTEKLFF	TGTGCCAGTAGTTTCACTGAAAAACTGTTTTTT
TRBJ2-1	TRBV21-1	-	-	CASSKIAREGPGGEQFF	TGTGCCAGCAGCAAAATAGCCCGCGAAGGGCCAGGGGGTGAGCAGTTCTTC
TRBJ2-3	TRBV27	-	-	CASKGGASTDTQYF	TGTGCCAGCAAGGGGGGCGCGAGCACAGATACGCAGTATTTT
TRBJ2-3	TRBV5-1	-	TRBD2	CASGTSGLTDTQYF	TGCGCCAGTGGGACTAGCGGCCTCACAGATACGCAGTATTTT
TRBJ1-1	TRBV9	-	-	CASSGSQGGTEAFF	TGTGCCAGCAGCGGTTCTCAGGGTGGGACTGAAGCTTTCTTT
TRBJ2-2	TRBV7-6	once	-	CASSLASGAVTGELFF	TGTGCCAGCAGCTTAGCGAGCGGAGCCGTCACCGGGGAGCTGTTTTTT
TRBJ1-5	TRBV28	once	TRBD1	CASSLRDRGNQPQHF	TGTGCCAGCAGTTTAAGAGACAGGGGCAATCAGCCCCAGCATTTT
TRBJ1-5	TRBV19	-	-	CASSIATRGNQPQHF	TGTGCCAGTAGTATAGCCACTCGAGGGAATCAGCCCCAGCATTTT
TRBJ2-7	TRBV7-6	-	TRBD1	CASSPGQGTYEQYF	TGTGCCAGCAGCCCAGGACAGGGTACCTACGAGCAGTACTTC
TRBJ2-7	TRBV12-5	once	-	CASGQDSYEQYF	TGTGCTAGTGGTCAAGACAGCTACGAGCAGTACTTC
TRBJ2-2	TRBV7-6	-	TRBD2	CASSPGLGNTGELFF	TGTGCCAGCAGCCCGGGACTAGGTAACACCGGGGAGCTGTTTTTT
TRBJ2-7	TRBV20-1	few	-	CSARDFEQYF	TGCAGTGCTAGAGATTTCGAGCAGTACTTC
TRBJ2-1	TRBV2	-	TRBD2	CASSELSLAGPYNEQFF	TGTGCCAGCAGTGAACTATCACTAGCGGGGCCCTACAATGAGCAGTTCTTC
TRBJ2-6	TRBV2	-	-	CASLTTGHSGANVLTF	TGTGCCAGCCTTACGACAGGTCACTCTGGGGCCAACGTCCTGACTTTC
TRBJ1-6	TRBV5-1	once	-	CASSFGGLGSSYNSPLHF	TGCGCCAGCAGCTTCGGGGGCTTAGGAAGCTCCTATAATTCACCCCTCCACTTT
TRBJ1-1	TRBV13	-	-	CASSYSRVMNTEAFF	TGTGCCAGCAGTTACTCAAGGGTCATGAACACTGAAGCTTTCTTT
TRBJ2-1	TRBV5-1	-	TRBD2	CASSLEVAGPNEQFF	TGCGCCAGCAGCTTGGAGGTAGCGGGGCCCAATGAGCAGTTCTTC
TRBJ1-6	TRBV21-1	-	-	CASSKEGASSYNSPLHF	TGTGCCAGCAGCAAAGAGGGGGCGAGCTCCTATAATTCACCCCTCCACTTT
TRBJ2-7	TRBV30	-	TRBD1	CAWATGTLYEQYF	TGTGCCTGGGCGACAGGGACCCTTTACGAGCAGTACTTC
TRBJ1-6	TRBV18	-	-	CASVKGPGRDSPLHF	TGTGCCAGCGTGAAGGGTCCCGGACGGGATTCACCCCTCCACTTT
TRBJ1-4	TRBV7-6	-	-	CASSPTARGGEKLFF	TGTGCCAGCAGCCCCACGGCCAGGGGAGGTGAAAAACTGTTTTTT
TRBJ1-1	TRBV27	-	-	CASSFGGISEAFF	TGTGCCAGCAGCTTCGGGGGGATATCTGAAGCTTTCTTT
TRBJ2-1	TRBV5-4	-	TRBD1	CASSLTGTGWDEQFF	TGTGCCAGCAGCTTGACCGGGACAGGGTGGGATGAGCAGTTCTTC
TRBJ2-2	TRBV4-1	-	-	CASSRGLNTGELFF	TGCGCCAGCAGCAGGGGACTGAACACCGGGGAGCTGTTTTTT
TRBJ1-6	TRBV21-1	-	-	CASSKKRGPSYNSPLHF	TGTGCCAGCAGCAAAAAGCGGGGGCCCTCCTATAATTCACCCCTCCACTTT
TRBJ2-5	TRBV6-5	-	-	CASSYIGGIGETQYF	TGTGCCAGCAGTTACATTGGCGGTATAGGAGAGACCCAGTACTTC
TRBJ2-7	TRBV21-1	-	-	CASSNAPSGTGKCNEQYF	TGTGCCAGCAGCAATGCCCCTTCCGGGACAGGGAAGTGCAACGAGCAGTACTTC
TRBJ1-4	TRBV2	-	-	CASTRVNEKLFF	TGTGCCAGCACCCGGGTAAATGAAAAACTGTTTTTT
TRBJ1-1	TRBV11-3	-	-	CASFKRIRAFF	TGTGCCAGCTTTAAAAGGATCCGTGCTTTTTTT
TRBJ2-1	TRBV30	once	-	CAWSGLSSYNEQFF	TGTGCCTGGAGTGGACTTAGCTCCTACAATGAGCAGTTCTTC
TRBJ1-1	TRBV6-5	-	TRBD1	CASSPQGAWTEAFF	TGTGCCAGCAGTCCACAGGGGGCGTGGACTGAAGCTTTCTTT
TRBJ2-6	TRBV5-1	-	TRBD2	CASSSGLGFDSGANVLTF	TGCGCCAGCAGCTCAGGACTAGGGTTTGACTCTGGGGCCAACGTCCTGACTTTC
TRBJ2-7	TRBV11-2	-	TRBD1	CASSLGTGSYEQYF	TGTGCCAGCAGCTTAGGGACAGGGTCCTACGAGCAGTACTTC
TRBJ1-1	TRBV4-2	-	TRBD1	CASSQEEGTGLTEAFF	TGTGCCAGCAGCCAAGAAGAAGGGACAGGGCTGACTGAAGCTTTCTTT
TRBJ2-7	TRBV27	few	-	CASSYGHEQYF	TGTGCCAGCAGTTATGGGCACGAGCAGTACTTC
TRBJ2-5	TRBV5-1	-	TRBD2	CASSLIGGGQETQYF	TGCGCCAGCAGCTTGATAGGCGGGGGACAAGAGACCCAGTACTTC
TRBJ2-3	TRBV7-2	few	TRBD2	CASRLTSGEADTQYF	TGTGCCAGCAGGTTGACTAGCGGGGAGGCAGATACGCAGTATTTT